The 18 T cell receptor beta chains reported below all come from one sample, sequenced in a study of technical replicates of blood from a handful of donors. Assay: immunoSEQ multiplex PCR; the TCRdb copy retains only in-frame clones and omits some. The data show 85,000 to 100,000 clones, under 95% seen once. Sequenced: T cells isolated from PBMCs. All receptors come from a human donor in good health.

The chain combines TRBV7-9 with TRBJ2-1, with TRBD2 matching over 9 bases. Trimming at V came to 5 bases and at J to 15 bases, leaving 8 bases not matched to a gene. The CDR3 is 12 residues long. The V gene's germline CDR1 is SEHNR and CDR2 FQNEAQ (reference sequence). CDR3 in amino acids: CASSPRTSDRFF. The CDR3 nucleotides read TGTGCCAGCAGCCCTCGGACTAGCGACCGGTTCTTC.

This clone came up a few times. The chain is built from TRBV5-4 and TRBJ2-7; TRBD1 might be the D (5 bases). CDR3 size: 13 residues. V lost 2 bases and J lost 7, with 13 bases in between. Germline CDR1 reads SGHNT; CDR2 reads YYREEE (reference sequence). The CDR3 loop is CASSLPRAREQYF. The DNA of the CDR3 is TGTGCCAGCAGCTTACCCAGGGCCCGGGAGCAGTACTTC.

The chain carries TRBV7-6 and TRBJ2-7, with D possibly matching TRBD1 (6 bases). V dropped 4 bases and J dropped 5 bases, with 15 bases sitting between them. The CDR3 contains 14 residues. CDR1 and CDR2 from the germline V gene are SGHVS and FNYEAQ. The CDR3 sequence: CASSYSQGFDEQYF. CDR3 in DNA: TGTGCCAGCAGCTACTCCCAGGGGTTCGACGAGCAGTACTTC.

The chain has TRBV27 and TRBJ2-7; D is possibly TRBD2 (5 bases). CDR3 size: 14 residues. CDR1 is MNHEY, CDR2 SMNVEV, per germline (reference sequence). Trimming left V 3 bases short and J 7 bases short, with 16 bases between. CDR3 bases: TGTGCCAGCAGTTTCCGCGGGCCAGAGATGGAGCAGTACTTC. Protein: CASSFRGPEMEQYF.

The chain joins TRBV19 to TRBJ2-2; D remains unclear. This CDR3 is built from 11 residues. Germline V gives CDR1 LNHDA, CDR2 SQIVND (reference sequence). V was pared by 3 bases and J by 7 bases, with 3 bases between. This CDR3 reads CASSIGGELFF. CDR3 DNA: TGTGCCAGTAGTATCGGCGGGGAGCTGTTTTTT.

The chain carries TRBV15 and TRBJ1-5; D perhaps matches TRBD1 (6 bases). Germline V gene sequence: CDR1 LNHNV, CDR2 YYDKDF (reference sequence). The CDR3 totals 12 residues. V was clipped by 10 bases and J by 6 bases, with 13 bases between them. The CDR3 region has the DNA TGTGCCATCTCTTTGGGGGCTCAGCCCCAGCATTTT. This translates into CAISLGAQPQHF.

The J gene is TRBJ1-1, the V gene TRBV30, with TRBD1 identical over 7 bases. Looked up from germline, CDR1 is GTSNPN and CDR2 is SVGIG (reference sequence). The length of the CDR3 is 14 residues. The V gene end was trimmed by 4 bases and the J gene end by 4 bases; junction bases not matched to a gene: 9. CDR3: CAWTRTGFATEAFF. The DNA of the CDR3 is TGTGCCTGGACTAGGACAGGATTCGCCACTGAAGCTTTCTTT. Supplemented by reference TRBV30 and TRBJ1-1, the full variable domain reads SQTIHQWPATLVQPVGSPLSLECTVEGTSNPNLYWYRQAAGRGLQLLFYSVGIGQISSEVPQNLSASRPQDRQFILSSKKLLLSDSGFYLCAWTRTGFATEAFFGQGTRLTVV.

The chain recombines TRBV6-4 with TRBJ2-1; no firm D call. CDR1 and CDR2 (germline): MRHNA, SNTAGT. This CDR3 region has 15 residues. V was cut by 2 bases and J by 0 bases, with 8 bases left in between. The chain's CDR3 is CASSDRGSSYNEQFF. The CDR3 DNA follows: TGTGCCAGCAGTGACAGAGGCAGCTCCTACAATGAGCAGTTCTTC.

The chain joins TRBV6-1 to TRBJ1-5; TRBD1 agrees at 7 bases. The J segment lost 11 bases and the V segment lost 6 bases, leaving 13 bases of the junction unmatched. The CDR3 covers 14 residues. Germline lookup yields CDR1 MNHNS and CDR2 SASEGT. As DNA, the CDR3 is TGTGCCAGCAGCGAGGGACAGTTCCTGAGGGCCCAGCATTTT. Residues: CASSEGQFLRAQHF.

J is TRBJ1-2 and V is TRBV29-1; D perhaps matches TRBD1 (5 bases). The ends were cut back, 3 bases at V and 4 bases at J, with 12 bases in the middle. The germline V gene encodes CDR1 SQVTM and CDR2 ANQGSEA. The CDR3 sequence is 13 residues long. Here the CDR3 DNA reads TGCAGCGTTGACAGGGAATCTAGCTATGGCTACACCTTC. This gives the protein CSVDRESSYGYTF.

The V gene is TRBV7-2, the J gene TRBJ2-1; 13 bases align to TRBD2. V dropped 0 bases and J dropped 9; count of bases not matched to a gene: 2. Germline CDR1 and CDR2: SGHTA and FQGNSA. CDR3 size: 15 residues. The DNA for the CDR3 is TGTGCCAGCAGCTTAGCACTAGCGGGGGGGCGTGAGCAGTTCTTC. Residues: CASSLALAGGREQFF.

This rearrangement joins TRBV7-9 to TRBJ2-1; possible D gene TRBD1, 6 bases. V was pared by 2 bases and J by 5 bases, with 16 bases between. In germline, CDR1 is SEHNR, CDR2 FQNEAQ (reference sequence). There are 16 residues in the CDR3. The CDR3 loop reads CASSLLVLGADNEQFF. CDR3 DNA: TGTGCCAGCAGCTTACTCGTCTTGGGGGCAGACAATGAGCAGTTCTTC.

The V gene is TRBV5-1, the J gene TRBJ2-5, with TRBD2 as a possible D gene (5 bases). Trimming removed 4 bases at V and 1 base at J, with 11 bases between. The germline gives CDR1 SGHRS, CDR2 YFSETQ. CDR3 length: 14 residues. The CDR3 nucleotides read TGCGCCAGCAGCCAGACCGGGATCCAAGAGACCCAGTACTTC. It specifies CASSQTGIQETQYF.

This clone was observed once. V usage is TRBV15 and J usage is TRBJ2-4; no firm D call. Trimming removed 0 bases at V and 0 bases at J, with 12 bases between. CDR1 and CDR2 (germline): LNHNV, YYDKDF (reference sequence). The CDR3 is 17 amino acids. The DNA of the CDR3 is TGTGCCACCAGCAGAGATGGGCAGATCTTAGCCAAAAACATTCAGTACTTC. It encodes CATSRDGQILAKNIQYF.

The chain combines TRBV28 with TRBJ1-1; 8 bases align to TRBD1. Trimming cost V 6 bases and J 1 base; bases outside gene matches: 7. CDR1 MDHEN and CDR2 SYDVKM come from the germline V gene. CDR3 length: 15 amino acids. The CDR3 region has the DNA TGTGCCAGCAGCGGTACGGGGACAGGGAACACTGAAGCTTTCTTT. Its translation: CASSGTGTGNTEAFF.

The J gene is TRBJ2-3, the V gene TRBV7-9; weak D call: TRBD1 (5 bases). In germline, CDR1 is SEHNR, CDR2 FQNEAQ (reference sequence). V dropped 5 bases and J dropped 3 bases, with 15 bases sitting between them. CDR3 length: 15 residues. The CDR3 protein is CASSQDKVGTDTQYF. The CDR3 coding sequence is TGTGCCAGCAGCCAGGACAAGGTGGGAACAGATACGCAGTATTTT. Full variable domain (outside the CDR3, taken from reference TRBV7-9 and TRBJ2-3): DTGVSQNPRHKITKRGQNVTFRCDPISEHNRLYWYRQTLGQGPEFLTYFQNEAQLEKSRLLSDRFSAERPKGSFSTLEIQRTEQGDSAMYLCASSQDKVGTDTQYFGPGTRLTVL.

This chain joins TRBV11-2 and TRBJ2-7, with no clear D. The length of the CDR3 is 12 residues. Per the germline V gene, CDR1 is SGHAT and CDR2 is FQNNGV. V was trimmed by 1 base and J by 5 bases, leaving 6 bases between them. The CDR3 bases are TGTGCCAGCAGCTTAGTCTACCACGAGCAGTACTTC. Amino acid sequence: CASSLVYHEQYF.

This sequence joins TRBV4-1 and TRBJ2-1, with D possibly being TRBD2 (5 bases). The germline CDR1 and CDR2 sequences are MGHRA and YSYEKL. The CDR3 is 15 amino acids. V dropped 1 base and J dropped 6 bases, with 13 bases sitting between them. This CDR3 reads CASSQVGRRGNEQFF. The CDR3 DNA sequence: TGCGCCAGCAGCCAAGTAGGTCGACGGGGCAATGAGCAGTTCTTC.